The 8 T cell receptor beta chains listed next were all sequenced from one sample in a study of blood T cell repertoires in COVID-19. Measured with immunoSEQ multiplex PCR; TCRdb has only the in-frame clones, and not every one. The table lists 300,000 or so clones, 80% to 95% of them singletons. The source material was peripheral blood. The receptors stem from a woman aged 30 to 39 with COVID-19, enrolled during active disease.

Only one count was recorded for this clone. This chain connects TRBV19 to TRBJ1-1, with D maybe TRBD1 (5 bases). The CDR3 length is 16 residues. Trimming removed 5 bases at V and 1 base at J, with 17 bases between. Germline V gene data show CDR1 as LNHDA and CDR2 as SQIVND (reference sequence). This CDR3 is CASSATGTPPNTEAFF. The CDR3 DNA follows: TGTGCCAGTAGTGCAACAGGTACCCCTCCGAACACTGAAGCTTTCTTT.

The chain employs TRBV3-1 (or the pseudogene TRBV3-2) and TRBJ2-7, with 12 bases identical to TRBD1. The CDR3 extends over 15 amino acids. V was pared by 4 bases and J by 5 bases, with 6 bases of the junction left unmatched. From germline, CDR1 is LGHDT and CDR2 YNNKEL (reference sequence). The CDR3 nucleotides read TGTGCCAGCAGCCCTAGGGACAGGGGGCTTGACGAGCAGTACTTC. Its protein product is CASSPRDRGLDEQYF.

This sequence joins TRBV4-1 and TRBJ2-2; 8 bases are a match to TRBD1. The CDR3 covers 16 residues. The germline V gene encodes CDR1 MGHRA and CDR2 YSYEKL. Germline trimming cut 4 bases from V and 5 bases from J; bases unmatched to any gene: 9. CDR3 sequence: CASSPRQGARTGELFF. The CDR3 nucleotides read TGCGCCAGCAGCCCCCGGCAGGGGGCGAGGACCGGGGAGCTGTTTTTT.

V and J are TRBV19 and TRBJ2-7; the D gene is possibly TRBD1 (5 bases). Looked up from germline, CDR1 is LNHDA and CDR2 is SQIVND (reference sequence). This CDR3 is 14 amino acids long. Trimming removed 5 bases at V and 0 bases at J, with 11 bases between. CDR3 coding DNA: TGTGCCAGTAGTTTGGGGCTTTCCTCCTACGAGCAGTACTTC. Its protein is CASSLGLSSYEQYF.

The chain employs TRBV30 and TRBJ1-2; TRBD1 is a possible D gene (5 bases). Germline CDR1 is GTSNPN and CDR2 is SVGIG (reference sequence). CDR3 size: 14 residues. V dropped 5 bases and J dropped 0 bases, with 13 bases sitting between them. The CDR3 reads CAWANQGTNYGYTF. The CDR3 DNA follows: TGTGCCTGGGCCAATCAGGGCACTAACTATGGCTACACCTTC.

CDR3 protein: CASSSVGGRGLYEQYF. The DNA of the CDR3 is TGTGCCAGCAGCTCAGTTGGGGGCCGGGGCCTTTACGAGCAGTACTTC. V gene TRBV11-1 combines with J gene TRBJ2-7, with D possibly TRBD1 on 6 matching bases. There are 16 residues in the CDR3. Trimming pared 4 bases from V and 4 bases from J, leaving 20 bases between. Germline loops: CDR1 SGHAT, CDR2 FQDESV (reference sequence). The full variable domain, completed using reference TRBV11-1 and TRBJ2-7, is EAEVAQSPRYKITEKSQAVAFWCDPISGHATLYWYRQILGQGPELLVQFQDESVVDDSQLPKDRFSAERLKGVDSTLKIQPAELGDSAMYLCASSSVGGRGLYEQYFGPGTRLTVT.

This clone was found once. CDR3 residues: CASSPVQGHGGNYGYTF. For the CDR3, the DNA is TGTGCCAGCTCACCAGTACAGGGGCACGGCGGTAACTATGGCTACACCTTC. The J gene is TRBJ1-2, the V gene TRBV18; the match to TRBD1 covers 7 bases. CDR1 is KGHSH and CDR2 is LQKENI in the germline V gene. With V trimmed by 2 bases and J by 1 base, 10 bases remained unmatched. The CDR3 extends over 17 amino acids. The whole variable domain, remainder taken from reference TRBV18 and TRBJ1-2, is NAGVMQNPRHLVRRRGQEARLRCSPMKGHSHVYWYRQLPEEGLKFMVYLQKENIIDESGMPKERFSAEFPKEGPSILRIQQVVRGDSAAYFCASSPVQGHGGNYGYTFGSGTRLTVV.

With regard to this clone: The sample contains more than one DNA sequence encoding this CDR3. The chain is built from TRBV30 and TRBJ1-3; no definite D call. Trimming cost V 0 bases and J 2 bases, with 5 bases left between them. The CDR3 is made up of 13 amino acids. Germline values: CDR1 GTSNPN, CDR2 SVGIG (reference sequence). The CDR3 spells CAWSVSTGNTIYF. In DNA form, the CDR3 reads TGTGCCTGGAGTGTGAGCACTGGAAACACCATATATTTT.